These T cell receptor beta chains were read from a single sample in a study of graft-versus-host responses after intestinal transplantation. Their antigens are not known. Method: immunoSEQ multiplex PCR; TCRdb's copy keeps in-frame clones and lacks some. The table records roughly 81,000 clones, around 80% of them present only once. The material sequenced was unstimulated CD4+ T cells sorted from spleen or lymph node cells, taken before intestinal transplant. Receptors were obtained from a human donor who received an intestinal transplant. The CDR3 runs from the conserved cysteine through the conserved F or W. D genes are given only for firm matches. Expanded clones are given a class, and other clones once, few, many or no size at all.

CDR3nt: TGTGCCAGCAGCTTATCCTCCGCAGGGGGGGAGACCCAGTACTTC
CDR3aa: CASSLSSAGGETQYF
d_gene: .
abundance: .
v_gene: TRBV7-9
j_gene: TRBJ2-5

CDR3nt: TGTGCCAGCGGCATTGTTGGGAACACTGAAGCTTTCTTT
CDR3aa: CASGIVGNTEAFF
d_gene: .
abundance: .
v_gene: TRBV5-4
j_gene: TRBJ1-1

CDR3nt: TGTGCCAGCAGCGCGGACCCGACAGGGGCTGTGAGGAGGGAGCAGTACTTC
CDR3aa: CASSADPTGAVRREQYF
d_gene: TRBD1
abundance: .
v_gene: TRBV9
j_gene: TRBJ2-7

CDR3nt: TGTGCCAGTAGTCCACACAGGCAAACTGAAGCTTTCTTT
CDR3aa: CASSPHRQTEAFF
d_gene: .
abundance: .
v_gene: TRBV19
j_gene: TRBJ1-1

CDR3nt: TGTGCCAGCAGATTACTAGCGGGAGTCGCCACCGGGGAGCTGTTTTTT
CDR3aa: CASRLLAGVATGELFF
d_gene: TRBD2
abundance: .
v_gene: TRBV2
j_gene: TRBJ2-2

CDR3nt: TGTGCCAGCTCATCGTTCTACCTTAGCTCCTACAATGAGCAGTTCTTC
CDR3aa: CASSSFYLSSYNEQFF
d_gene: .
abundance: .
v_gene: TRBV18
j_gene: TRBJ2-1

CDR3nt: TGTGCCAGCTCACCACCGACAGGGGGGCACACTGAAGCTTTCTTT
CDR3aa: CASSPPTGGHTEAFF
d_gene: TRBD1
abundance: .
v_gene: TRBV18
j_gene: TRBJ1-1

CDR3nt: TGTGCCAGTAGCGGACAGGGGTTGAATGAAAAACTGTTTTTT
CDR3aa: CASSGQGLNEKLFF
d_gene: TRBD1
abundance: few
v_gene: TRBV19
j_gene: TRBJ1-4

CDR3nt: TGTGCCAGCAGCCCGACAGGGGATCAGCCCCAGCATTTT
CDR3aa: CASSPTGDQPQHF
d_gene: TRBD1
abundance: .
v_gene: TRBV7-2
j_gene: TRBJ1-5

CDR3nt: TGCGCCAGCAGCCCGACAGGATCATACTACGAGCAGTACTTC
CDR3aa: CASSPTGSYYEQYF
d_gene: .
abundance: .
v_gene: TRBV5-1
j_gene: TRBJ2-7

CDR3nt: TGCAGTGCTAGTCGGGATACGCAGTATTTT
CDR3aa: CSASRDTQYF
d_gene: .
abundance: once
v_gene: TRBV20-1
j_gene: TRBJ2-3

CDR3nt: TGTGCCAGCAGCTTAGTTCTTCACAGGGGGCCAGAGCAGTACTTC
CDR3aa: CASSLVLHRGPEQYF
d_gene: TRBD1
abundance: .
v_gene: TRBV7-2
j_gene: TRBJ2-7

CDR3nt: TGTGCCAGCAGCCGACAAGCGGGAGAACATACGCAGTATTTT
CDR3aa: CASSRQAGEHTQYF
d_gene: TRBD2
abundance: .
v_gene: TRBV9
j_gene: TRBJ2-3

CDR3nt: TGCAGCGTCCTTCAAGAGACCCAGTACTTC
CDR3aa: CSVLQETQYF
d_gene: .
abundance: .
v_gene: TRBV29-1
j_gene: TRBJ2-5

CDR3nt: TGTGCCAGCAGCGGCGGCGGGAGTAAGGCAGAGACCCAGTACTTC
CDR3aa: CASSGGGSKAETQYF
d_gene: TRBD2
abundance: .
v_gene: TRBV5-4
j_gene: TRBJ2-5

CDR3nt: TGTGCCAGCACCCTTGGCGGGACAGTACCAAGTGAGCAGTTCTTC
CDR3aa: CASTLGGTVPSEQFF
d_gene: .
abundance: .
v_gene: TRBV9
j_gene: TRBJ2-1

CDR3nt: TGTGCCAGCAGTGAATTTCAGGGCCCCAATGAAAAACTGTTTTTT
CDR3aa: CASSEFQGPNEKLFF
d_gene: .
abundance: .
v_gene: TRBV6-1
j_gene: TRBJ1-4

CDR3nt: TGTGCCACCAGCAGAGTCGATAGAAATAACTATGGCTACACCTTC
CDR3aa: CATSRVDRNNYGYTF
d_gene: .
abundance: .
v_gene: TRBV15
j_gene: TRBJ1-2

CDR3nt: TGTGCCAGCTCACCACCGGGAGTCCCCGAGCAGTACTTC
CDR3aa: CASSPPGVPEQYF
d_gene: .
abundance: .
v_gene: TRBV18
j_gene: TRBJ2-7

CDR3nt: TGCGCCAGCAGCCTTCACGGGGAGGGTTACAATGAGCAGTTCTTC
CDR3aa: CASSLHGEGYNEQFF
d_gene: TRBD2
abundance: .
v_gene: TRBV5-1
j_gene: TRBJ2-1

CDR3nt: TGTGCCAGCAGCTTAGTTGGGGGGGCTTACAATGAGCAGTTCTTC
CDR3aa: CASSLVGGAYNEQFF
d_gene: .
abundance: .
v_gene: TRBV7-2
j_gene: TRBJ2-1

CDR3nt: TGTGCCAGCAGCTTCCGTCCCGTTTTTAACTATGGCTACACCTTC
CDR3aa: CASSFRPVFNYGYTF
d_gene: .
abundance: .
v_gene: TRBV5-5
j_gene: TRBJ1-2

CDR3nt: TGTGCCAGCAGCGTGTTCGCAGGGAAAACAGATACGCAGTATTTT
CDR3aa: CASSVFAGKTDTQYF
d_gene: .
abundance: few
v_gene: TRBV9
j_gene: TRBJ2-3

CDR3nt: TGTGCCAGCAGTTTGCGGGGGGGGTGGGAGCAGTACTTC
CDR3aa: CASSLRGGWEQYF
d_gene: TRBD2
abundance: .
v_gene: TRBV27
j_gene: TRBJ2-7

CDR3nt: TGTGCCAGCAGCCTCAGGGGGCGAGTCACTGAAGCTTTCTTT
CDR3aa: CASSLRGRVTEAFF
d_gene: TRBD1
abundance: .
v_gene: TRBV7-9
j_gene: TRBJ1-1

CDR3nt: TGTGCCAGCAGTGACAGCCAAGAGACCCAGTACTTC
CDR3aa: CASSDSQETQYF
d_gene: .
abundance: .
v_gene: TRBV2
j_gene: TRBJ2-5

CDR3nt: TGCAGCGCTAAGGACAGGTTGAACACCGGGGAGCTGTTTTTT
CDR3aa: CSAKDRLNTGELFF
d_gene: TRBD1
abundance: .
v_gene: TRBV29-1
j_gene: TRBJ2-2

CDR3nt: TGTGCCAGCAGTCGGGGGGAAGTAAGGGAAAAACTGTTTTTT
CDR3aa: CASSRGEVREKLFF
d_gene: .
abundance: .
v_gene: TRBV28
j_gene: TRBJ1-4

CDR3nt: TGCGCCAGCAGCTTGAACAGGGTTCACGAGCAGTACTTC
CDR3aa: CASSLNRVHEQYF
d_gene: .
abundance: .
v_gene: TRBV5-1
j_gene: TRBJ2-7

CDR3nt: TGTGCCTGGGGCCGGGACAGGTTCACAGATACGCAGTATTTT
CDR3aa: CAWGRDRFTDTQYF
d_gene: TRBD1
abundance: .
v_gene: TRBV30
j_gene: TRBJ2-3

CDR3nt: TGTGCCAGCAGCTTAGATGGCGGGGGAACTGAAGCTTTCTTT
CDR3aa: CASSLDGGGTEAFF
d_gene: .
abundance: .
v_gene: TRBV11-2
j_gene: TRBJ1-1

CDR3nt: TGCGCCAGCACGGGTCTGAACACTGAAGCTTTCTTT
CDR3aa: CASTGLNTEAFF
d_gene: .
abundance: .
v_gene: TRBV10-2
j_gene: TRBJ1-1

CDR3nt: TGCGCCAGCAGCTTGGGGAGGGAATTGGATACGCAGTATTTT
CDR3aa: CASSLGRELDTQYF
d_gene: .
abundance: once
v_gene: TRBV5-1
j_gene: TRBJ2-3

CDR3nt: TGTGCCAGCAAGACGGGGGAGTACAATGAGCAGTTCTTC
CDR3aa: CASKTGEYNEQFF
d_gene: .
abundance: .
v_gene: TRBV2
j_gene: TRBJ2-1

CDR3nt: TGCGCCAGCAGCTTAACAGGGATGAACACTGAAGCTTTCTTT
CDR3aa: CASSLTGMNTEAFF
d_gene: .
abundance: .
v_gene: TRBV5-1
j_gene: TRBJ1-1

CDR3nt: TGTGCCAGCAGTGACCAGTCGGGTAGCGGCAATGAGCAGTTCTTC
CDR3aa: CASSDQSGSGNEQFF
d_gene: .
abundance: .
v_gene: TRBV2
j_gene: TRBJ2-1

CDR3nt: TGTGCCAGCAGTACGGACAGGACCTCCTACGAGCAGTACTTC
CDR3aa: CASSTDRTSYEQYF
d_gene: TRBD1
abundance: .
v_gene: TRBV6-1
j_gene: TRBJ2-7

CDR3nt: TGTGCCAGCAGCCGAATGGGTTGGACAGGGGACAATTCACCCCTCCACTTT
CDR3aa: CASSRMGWTGDNSPLHF
d_gene: TRBD1
abundance: .
v_gene: TRBV7-6
j_gene: TRBJ1-6

CDR3nt: TGTGCCAGCAGCCAGACAGGGGTTGGTGAGCAGTACTTC
CDR3aa: CASSQTGVGEQYF
d_gene: TRBD1
abundance: few
v_gene: TRBV9
j_gene: TRBJ2-7

CDR3nt: TGCGCCAGCAGCCAAGGGCGAGGAGGGTCCTATAATTCACCCCTCCACTTT
CDR3aa: CASSQGRGGSYNSPLHF
d_gene: .
abundance: few
v_gene: TRBV4-1
j_gene: TRBJ1-6

CDR3nt: TGTGCCAGCAGCTCTCAATTTTCAGGGGTGCTAACCCAGTACTTC
CDR3aa: CASSSQFSGVLTQYF
d_gene: .
abundance: .
v_gene: TRBV5-5
j_gene: TRBJ2-5

CDR3nt: TGTGCCAGCAACCTCCGGCCTACAGGGAACTACGAGCAGTACTTC
CDR3aa: CASNLRPTGNYEQYF
d_gene: .
abundance: .
v_gene: TRBV7-2
j_gene: TRBJ2-7

CDR3nt: TGCGCCAGCAGCTCTTACGGGACTTCAGATACGCAGTATTTT
CDR3aa: CASSSYGTSDTQYF
d_gene: .
abundance: once
v_gene: TRBV5-1
j_gene: TRBJ2-3

CDR3nt: TGTGCCAGCAGCCAAGGGGGACTAGCGGGAGGGACATACAATGAGCAGTTCTTC
CDR3aa: CASSQGGLAGGTYNEQFF
d_gene: TRBD2
abundance: once
v_gene: TRBV14
j_gene: TRBJ2-1

CDR3nt: TGTGCCAGCAGTGAACAGGGGAGCTCCTACGAGCAGTACTTC
CDR3aa: CASSEQGSSYEQYF
d_gene: .
abundance: .
v_gene: TRBV2
j_gene: TRBJ2-7

CDR3nt: TGTGCCAGCTCACCTGTAGGGGGACCCAGCACAGATACGCAGTATTTT
CDR3aa: CASSPVGGPSTDTQYF
d_gene: .
abundance: .
v_gene: TRBV18
j_gene: TRBJ2-3